The 12 T cell receptor beta chains given below trace back to one sample, sequenced in a study of regulatory T cells in long-lasting Graves disease. According to the study, TCR beta libraries were built with iRepertoire HTBI primers and CDR3-region Arm-PCR. TCRdb re-derived calls from the multiplex PCR reads in MiXCR, one entry per CDR3 protein. The top ten clones hold around 13% of a sample with around 460,000 distinct CDR3 sequences, 20% to 25% of them seen once. The sample's time point: persistent/refractory GD, antithyroid drugs over 5 years with positive TRAb. Extracted RNA from PBMCs served as the source of the TCR library. Source: peripheral blood mononuclear cells (PBMCs), taken when the disease was refractory, from a patient treated with antithyroid drugs. The source is a female donor with Graves disease.

At least ten counts were recorded for this clonotype. The chain uses TRBV7-8 and TRBJ2-5; 7 nucleotides agree with TRBD1. From germline, CDR1 is SGHVS and CDR2 FQNEAQ. There are 15 residues in the CDR3. Losses at the gene ends were 2 bases for V and 5 bases for J; bases not matched to a gene: 8. For the CDR3, the DNA is TGTGCCAGCAGCTTAACCTCGGACAGGCGGGAGACCCAGTACTTC. This codes for CASSLTSDRRETQYF.

The chain joins TRBV11-3 to TRBJ2-5; D perhaps matches TRBD2 (6 bases). The V end lost 3 bases, the J end lost 4 bases, and 18 bases lay between the germline ends. Germline-derived CDR1 and CDR2 are SGHNT and YENEEA. This CDR3 has 16 residues. CDR3 sequence reads: CASSLVFPMRGETQYF. CDR3 DNA sequence: TGTGCCAGCAGCTTGGTCTTCCCCATGCGGGGAGAGACCCAGTACTTC.

This clonotype appeared many times. The chain couples TRBV27 to TRBJ2-5; no clear D. Trimming took off 5 bases at V and 1 base at J, with 8 bases between the two ends. Germline V gives CDR1 MNHEY, CDR2 SMNVEV (reference sequence). The CDR3 has 13 residues. The CDR3 here is CASSRAFQETQYF. As DNA, the CDR3 is TGTGCCAGCAGTCGCGCCTTCCAAGAGACCCAGTACTTC.

This clonotype was observed a few times. The J gene is TRBJ1-4, the V gene TRBV24-1, with TRBD1 identical over 8 bases. V lost 4 bases and J lost 15; bases outside the gene matches: 9. The CDR3 extends over 13 amino acids. The germline V gene has CDR1 KGHDR and CDR2 SFDVKD. The CDR3 reads CATSERRTGKLFF. The CDR3 nucleotides read TGTGCCACCAGTGAACGGCGGACAGGGAAGTTGTTTTTT.

The genes are TRBV7-2 and TRBJ1-1, with D unclear. CDR3 length equals 13 residues. The V end lost 4 bases, the J end lost 6 bases, and 12 bases lay between the germline ends. Germline loops: CDR1 SGHTA, CDR2 FQGNSA. The CDR3 region is CASSSEGFSEAFF. Written as DNA, the CDR3 is TGTGCCAGCAGCTCAGAGGGCTTCTCTGAAGCTTTCTTT.

Ten or more counts support this clonotype. The genes are TRBV28 and TRBJ1-5; D gene unclear. CDR1 and CDR2 (germline): MDHEN, SYDVKM. The CDR3 runs to 16 residues. V was clipped by 8 bases and J by 9 bases, with 26 bases between them. The CDR3 DNA reads as TGTGCCAGCGGGGTCGAGTCGGGAGGCGCGTCTCGGCCCCAGCATTTT. This gives the protein CASGVESGGASRPQHF.

The V and J genes are TRBV4-1 and TRBJ2-7, with D uncertain. This CDR3 is 16 amino acids long. Germline CDR1 is MGHRA and CDR2 is YSYEKL. The germline V and J ends were trimmed by 0 bases and 2 bases, with 14 bases remaining between them. The CDR3 loop is CASSQDHLTRAYEQYF. The DNA of the CDR3 is TGCGCCAGCAGCCAAGATCACCTGACACGAGCCTACGAGCAGTACTTC.

Only a few counts were recorded for this clonotype. A read error may account for a junction end that differs from germline. The chain uses TRBV30 and TRBJ1-1, with a weak D call TRBD1 (5 bases). CDR1 GTSNPN and CDR2 SVGIG come from the germline V gene (reference sequence). This CDR3 has 12 residues. The CDR3 region is CAWTGRQTEALF. Written as DNA, the CDR3 is TGTGCCTGGACAGGGAGGCAGACTGAAGCTCTCTTT.

This clonotype occurred many times. The chain recombines TRBV2 with TRBJ1-5, with D hard to call. V dropped 6 bases and J dropped 4 bases, with 4 bases sitting between them. The CDR3 runs to 11 residues. CDR1 is SNHLY and CDR2 is FYNNEI in the germline V gene. The CDR3 region has the DNA TGTGCCAGCAGCATAAATCAGCCCCAGCATTTT. This codes for CASSINQPQHF.

Turning to this clonotype: With a much larger clone just one base away, this may be a read error. The V gene is TRBV12-3 or TRBV12-4, the J gene TRBJ2-2; 8 bases match TRBD2. The CDR3 length is 18 residues. Germline trimming cut 3 bases from V and 4 bases from J; bases unmatched to any gene: 13. CDR3 sequence: CASSFPSGTGGGTGELFF. The DNA of the CDR3 is TGTGCCAGCAGTTTCCCATCAGGGACCGGGGGGGGCACCGGGGAGCTGTTTTTT.

This clonotype was seen just once. The genes are TRBV20-1 and TRBJ2-7, with TRBD2 matching over 9 bases. Looked up from germline, CDR1 is DFQATT and CDR2 is SNEGSKA (reference sequence). The CDR3 consists of 14 residues. The V and J ends lost 6 bases and 3 bases, in that order; junction bases with no gene match: 9. The CDR3 nucleotides read TGCAGTGCCCTCCGGACTAGCGCCTTCTACGAGCAGTACTTC. This codes for CSALRTSAFYEQYF.

With respect to this clonotype: This may arise from a read error, as a much more abundant clone is one base away. The chain recombines TRBV27 with TRBJ2-5; 7 nucleotides align to TRBD2. V lost 3 bases and J lost 4; bases outside the gene matches: 2. CDR1 and CDR2 (germline): MNHEY, SMNVEV (reference sequence). This CDR3 is 13 amino acids long. The DNA of the CDR3 is TGTGCCAGCAGTTTCTGGGGGGGAGAGACCCAGTACTTC. Amino acids: CASSFWGGETQYF.